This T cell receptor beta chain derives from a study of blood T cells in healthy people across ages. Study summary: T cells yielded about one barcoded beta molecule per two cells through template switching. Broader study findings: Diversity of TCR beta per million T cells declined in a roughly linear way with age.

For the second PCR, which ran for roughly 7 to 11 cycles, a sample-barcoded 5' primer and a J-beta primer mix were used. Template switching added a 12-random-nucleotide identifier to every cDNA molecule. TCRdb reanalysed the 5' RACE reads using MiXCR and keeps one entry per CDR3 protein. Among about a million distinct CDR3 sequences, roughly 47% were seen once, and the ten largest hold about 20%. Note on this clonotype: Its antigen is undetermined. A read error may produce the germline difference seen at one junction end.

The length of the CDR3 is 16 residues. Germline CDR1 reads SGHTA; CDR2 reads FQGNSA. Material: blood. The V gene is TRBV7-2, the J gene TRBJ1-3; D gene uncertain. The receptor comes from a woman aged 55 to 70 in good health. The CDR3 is CVSSSARISSGNTIYF. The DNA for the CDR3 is TGTGTCAGCAGCTCCGCTAGAATTAGCTCTGGAAACACCATATATTTT. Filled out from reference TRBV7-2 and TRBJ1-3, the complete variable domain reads GAGVSQSPSNKVTEKGKDVELRCDPISGHTALYWYRQSLGQGLEFLIYFQGNSAPDKSGLPSDRFSAERTGGSVSTLTIQRTQQEDSAVYLCVSSSARISSGNTIYFGEGSWLTVV.